These T cell receptor beta chains were read from a single sample in a study of T cell repertoires in cytomegalovirus infection. TCRdb processed the reads anew with MiXCR; each CDR3 protein has one entry. The repertoire consists of about 770,000 distinct CDR3 sequences, with around 29% occurring once and the leading ten covering under 15%. Their antigens remain unidentified. The sample consisted of cultured CD8+ T cells from PBMCs, taken from culture after CMV antigen stimulation. The receptor set was obtained from a human donor in good health (CMV status not recorded). Some clones in this sample may be carry-over from other donors' samples. Each CDR3 is given with its conserved first and last residue.

>TRBV15|TRBJ2-5
CATSRVRQLQETQYF
>TRBV5-4|TRBJ2-5
CASSFGQGVLLQETQYF
>TRBV4-1|TRBJ1-2
CASSQDWVGGDGYTF
>TRBV12-3/TRBV12-4|TRBJ1-5
CASAGGDQPQHF
>TRBV20-1|TRBJ2-3
CSARDGGLAGGPSTDTQYF
>TRBV24-1|TRBJ2-1
CATSGGGYNEQFF
>TRBV11-2|TRBJ1-2
CASSFGTGIGYTF
>TRBV28|TRBJ2-5
CASMLTGLVGGETQYF
>TRBV19|TRBJ2-3
CASMGGGFDTQYF
>TRBV24-1|TRBJ2-1
CATSDQDSSEERFF
>TRBV20-1|TRBJ2-5
CSARDVRASGGLNQETQYF
>TRBV6-5|TRBJ2-1
CASSPDYPGTGNYNEQFF
>TRBV14|TRBJ1-2
CASSQIPGPYGYTF
>TRBV7-2|TRBJ2-1
CASSLGGPLQFF
>TRBV7-6|TRBJ2-1
CASSLVGSGEQFF
>TRBV6-8|TRBJ1-1
CASSRDVTEAFF
>TRBV5-6|TRBJ2-1
CASSLGRGRDEQFF
>TRBV11-2|TRBJ2-7
CASSPERDRDEQYF
>TRBV7-6|TRBJ1-2
CAIPPPQQDDGYTF
>TRBV7-9|TRBJ1-1
CASSLGGQGGTEAFF
>TRBV11-2|TRBJ2-1
CASSTGLANNEQFF
>TRBV7-6|TRBJ1-4
CASSLFHRAGEKLFF
>TRBV19|TRBJ1-2
CASSRGRAGYTF
>TRBV5-5|TRBJ1-1
CASTSGPDTEAFF
>TRBV19|TRBJ1-2
CASRPGQRIDGYTF
>TRBV7-2|TRBJ2-4
CASSLKGYATAKNIQYF
>TRBV7-9|TRBJ1-1
CASSPREGVSITEAFF
>TRBV6-2/TRBV6-3|TRBJ2-6
CASHGVSGANVLTF
>TRBV20-1|TRBJ2-5
CSARDFLGQTQETQYF
>TRBV6-2/TRBV6-3|TRBJ1-3
CASSYKRDSGNTIYF
>TRBV4-3|TRBJ2-7
CASSQPGWGEQYF
>TRBV7-3|TRBJ2-2
CASSFGQGGGELFF
>TRBV5-6|TRBJ1-6
CASSFGPGPNSPLHF
>TRBV6-1|TRBJ2-3
CASSESGSTDTQYF
>TRBV2|TRBJ2-2
CASSDLGNTGELFF
>TRBV5-1|TRBJ1-1
CASSSPGQGARNTEAFF
>TRBV11-3|TRBJ1-3
CASSFPDRGAGNTIYF
>TRBV29-1|TRBJ2-5
CSVESELAPQETQYF
>TRBV6-1|TRBJ1-6
CASSELRVAYNSPLHF
>TRBV6-6|TRBJ1-1
CASGEEWTEAFF
>TRBV18|TRBJ2-3
CASSPGRGAGPDTQYF
>TRBV29-1|TRBJ1-5
CSVVAGANQPQHF
>TRBV19|TRBJ1-1
CASIWTGSTEAFF
>TRBV25-1|TRBJ1-1
CASSESHTHTSAFF
>TRBV24-1|TRBJ1-1
CATSDRGIPGEAFF
>TRBV6-6|TRBJ2-7
CASSEFQGSINEQYF
>TRBV12-3/TRBV12-4|TRBJ2-1
CASIPTEGHYNEQFF
>TRBV6-5|TRBJ1-1
CASSYLGTGGPEAFF
>TRBV5-4|TRBJ2-2
CASSREGATGTGELFF
>TRBV27|TRBJ1-2
CASKGTAPYTF
>TRBV19|TRBJ2-2
CASSITVVFGELFF
>TRBV25-1|TRBJ1-4
CASSPYTWATNEKLFF
>TRBV4-1|TRBJ1-3
CASSQAVSGNTIYF
>TRBV12-3/TRBV12-4|TRBJ1-5
CASSLDLPSPQHF
>TRBV7-6|TRBJ2-5
CASSPYFISETQYF